This is a list of T cell receptor beta chains from one sample in a study of T cell changes during pregnancy in multiple sclerosis. The method was immunoSEQ multiplex PCR; TCRdb's version includes in-frame clones alone and lacks a portion of them. The data show around 130,000 clones, with about 95% seen just once and more than 0.4% held by the top ten. The specimen was peripheral blood, collected after pregnancy. These receptors all stem from a female donor with multiple sclerosis, enrolled in a pregnancy study. CDR3s include the opening cysteine and the closing phenylalanine or tryptophan. The order of the fields is J gene, D gene, V gene, clone size, CDR3 DNA, CDR3 protein. The D gene is left open where the match is weak. Size tells how often a clone was seen (once, few, many) or the class of an expanded clone, and some rows leave it out.

j_gene: TRBJ1-1
d_gene: .
v_gene: TRBV4-3
abundance: .
CDR3nt: TGCGCCAGCAGCCAAGCGGGACACTTGAACACTGAAGCTTTCTTT
CDR3aa: CASSQAGHLNTEAFF

j_gene: TRBJ2-7
d_gene: TRBD2
v_gene: TRBV7-8
abundance: .
CDR3nt: TGTGCCAGCAGCTCCCGACTAGCCAGTAGCTACGAGCAGTACTTC
CDR3aa: CASSSRLASSYEQYF

j_gene: TRBJ2-1
d_gene: TRBD2
v_gene: TRBV28
abundance: .
CDR3nt: TGTGCCAGCAGTTCGGGACTAGCGGGAGGGGACAATGAGCAGTTCTTC
CDR3aa: CASSSGLAGGDNEQFF

j_gene: TRBJ2-2
d_gene: .
v_gene: TRBV11-2
abundance: .
CDR3nt: TGTGCCAGCAGCTTAGACCCCGGTACCGGGGAGCTGTTTTTT
CDR3aa: CASSLDPGTGELFF

j_gene: TRBJ1-1
d_gene: TRBD1
v_gene: TRBV6-5
abundance: .
CDR3nt: TGTGCCAGCAGTCTGACAGGGATGAACACTGAAGCTTTCTTT
CDR3aa: CASSLTGMNTEAFF

j_gene: TRBJ2-7
d_gene: .
v_gene: TRBV30
abundance: .
CDR3nt: TGTGCCTATGGCGGGGCTAATGCCTACGAGCAGTACTTC
CDR3aa: CAYGGANAYEQYF

j_gene: TRBJ1-1
d_gene: .
v_gene: TRBV4-3
abundance: .
CDR3nt: TGCGCCAGCAGCCTATTCGGGAGGAACACTGAAGCTTTCTTT
CDR3aa: CASSLFGRNTEAFF

j_gene: TRBJ2-7
d_gene: TRBD1
v_gene: TRBV19
abundance: .
CDR3nt: TGTGCCAGTAGCCCCCTCGGACAGGGGGCCTACGAGCAGTACTTC
CDR3aa: CASSPLGQGAYEQYF

j_gene: TRBJ2-3
d_gene: .
v_gene: TRBV7-9
abundance: .
CDR3nt: TGTGCCAGCAGCCATAAAAGGGGCTTTAGCACAGATACGCAGTATTTT
CDR3aa: CASSHKRGFSTDTQYF

j_gene: TRBJ2-6
d_gene: .
v_gene: TRBV6-1
abundance: .
CDR3nt: TGTGCCAGCAGGGAGGTGTCCAACGTCCTGACTTTC
CDR3aa: CASREVSNVLTF

j_gene: TRBJ2-7
d_gene: TRBD1
v_gene: TRBV5-1
abundance: few
CDR3nt: TGCGCCAGCAGCTTGGTAGGGACAGGGAACTTCTACGAGCAGTACTTC
CDR3aa: CASSLVGTGNFYEQYF

j_gene: TRBJ2-5
d_gene: .
v_gene: TRBV28
abundance: .
CDR3nt: TGTGCCAGCAGTCTCGGCAGGGGGGCAAGCCAAGAGACCCAGTACTTC
CDR3aa: CASSLGRGASQETQYF

j_gene: TRBJ2-7
d_gene: TRBD2
v_gene: TRBV27
abundance: .
CDR3nt: TGTGCCAGCGTCGGACTAGCGGGAGGGATGGGCGAGCAGTACTTC
CDR3aa: CASVGLAGGMGEQYF

j_gene: TRBJ1-5
d_gene: TRBD1
v_gene: TRBV27
abundance: .
CDR3nt: TGTGCCAGCAGTTCTGGGACAGGGTCGGATCAGCCCCAGCATTTT
CDR3aa: CASSSGTGSDQPQHF

j_gene: TRBJ2-3
d_gene: TRBD1
v_gene: TRBV28
abundance: .
CDR3nt: TGTGCCAGCAGTTTAATCGGGACAGGGGGCAAAGATACGCAGTATTTT
CDR3aa: CASSLIGTGGKDTQYF

j_gene: TRBJ2-3
d_gene: TRBD2
v_gene: TRBV5-4
abundance: .
CDR3nt: TGTGCCAGCAGCCCAGGACTAGCGGGAGGGACAGATACGCAGTATTTT
CDR3aa: CASSPGLAGGTDTQYF

j_gene: TRBJ1-3
d_gene: .
v_gene: TRBV28
abundance: .
CDR3nt: TGTGCCAGCAGAACAGGGATCTCTGGAAACACCATATATTTT
CDR3aa: CASRTGISGNTIYF

j_gene: TRBJ2-7
d_gene: .
v_gene: TRBV28
abundance: .
CDR3nt: TGTGCCAGCAGTTTTCTATACGAGCAGTACTTC
CDR3aa: CASSFLYEQYF

j_gene: TRBJ1-5
d_gene: .
v_gene: TRBV19
abundance: .
CDR3nt: TGTGCCAGTAGTATAGACCCGGGGGTGGTGGTGCCCCAGCATTTT
CDR3aa: CASSIDPGVVVPQHF

j_gene: TRBJ1-5
d_gene: TRBD1
v_gene: TRBV7-2
abundance: .
CDR3nt: TGTGCCAGCAGCAACCGACAGGGCCCTCAGCCCCAGCATTTT
CDR3aa: CASSNRQGPQPQHF

j_gene: TRBJ2-1
d_gene: TRBD2
v_gene: TRBV30
abundance: .
CDR3nt: TGTGCCTGGAGTCCCGGACTAGGGACTTTTGCGGGCTCCTACAATGAGCAGTTCTTC
CDR3aa: CAWSPGLGTFAGSYNEQFF

j_gene: TRBJ2-3
d_gene: .
v_gene: TRBV5-1
abundance: .
CDR3nt: TGCGCCAGCAGCTCCGGGACTCTCACAGATACGCAGTATTTT
CDR3aa: CASSSGTLTDTQYF

j_gene: TRBJ1-1
d_gene: .
v_gene: TRBV15
abundance: .
CDR3nt: TGTGCCACCAGCAGAGTTGGACATCCGAACACTGAAGCTTTCTTT
CDR3aa: CATSRVGHPNTEAFF

j_gene: TRBJ2-5
d_gene: .
v_gene: TRBV6-6
abundance: .
CDR3nt: TGTGCCAGCAATATAGCGGCATTGGGGCAAGAGACCCAGTACTTC
CDR3aa: CASNIAALGQETQYF

j_gene: TRBJ2-1
d_gene: .
v_gene: TRBV7-9
abundance: .
CDR3nt: TGTGCCAGCAGACGCAGTACAGGTTTCGATGAGCAGTTCTTC
CDR3aa: CASRRSTGFDEQFF

j_gene: TRBJ2-7
d_gene: TRBD1
v_gene: TRBV29-1
abundance: .
CDR3nt: TGCAGCGTGGGGGACAGGCTCAGCTCCTACGAGCAGTACTTC
CDR3aa: CSVGDRLSSYEQYF

j_gene: TRBJ1-1
d_gene: TRBD1
v_gene: TRBV6-5
abundance: .
CDR3nt: TGTGCCAGCAGCTCGACAGGGGAGACTGAAGCTTTCTTT
CDR3aa: CASSSTGETEAFF

j_gene: TRBJ1-1
d_gene: .
v_gene: TRBV19
abundance: .
CDR3nt: TGTGCCAGTAGTATAGGTGCTCCCAGGATGAACACTGAAGCTTTCTTT
CDR3aa: CASSIGAPRMNTEAFF

j_gene: TRBJ2-1
d_gene: TRBD2
v_gene: TRBV2
abundance: .
CDR3nt: TGTGCCAGCAGGCCCGGACTAGCGGGAGGGCCTGCTAGCTACAATGAGCAGTTCTTC
CDR3aa: CASRPGLAGGPASYNEQFF

j_gene: TRBJ2-5
d_gene: TRBD1
v_gene: TRBV5-1
abundance: .
CDR3nt: TGCGCCAGCAGGGTCATTACCCAGGGGGAGATCCAGTACTTC
CDR3aa: CASRVITQGEIQYF

j_gene: TRBJ1-3
d_gene: .
v_gene: TRBV19
abundance: .
CDR3nt: TGTGCCAAACCGGGACACTTCTCTGGAAACACCATATATTTT
CDR3aa: CAKPGHFSGNTIYF

j_gene: TRBJ1-2
d_gene: TRBD1
v_gene: TRBV5-8
abundance: .
CDR3nt: TGTGCCAGCAGCGCGGGACAGGGGGCCTCCCCCTATGGCTACACCTTC
CDR3aa: CASSAGQGASPYGYTF

j_gene: TRBJ2-2
d_gene: .
v_gene: TRBV5-1
abundance: .
CDR3nt: TGCGCCACCAACCCGGGACTGGAGAACACCGGGGAGCTGTTTTTT
CDR3aa: CATNPGLENTGELFF

j_gene: TRBJ1-1
d_gene: TRBD1
v_gene: TRBV27
abundance: .
CDR3nt: TGTGCCAGCCGCCGGGACAGGTTGAACTCTGAAGCTTTCTTT
CDR3aa: CASRRDRLNSEAFF

j_gene: TRBJ2-1
d_gene: TRBD1
v_gene: TRBV18
abundance: .
CDR3nt: TGTGCCAGCTCACCAGTGACAGGGGTTTACAATGAGCAGTTCTTC
CDR3aa: CASSPVTGVYNEQFF

j_gene: TRBJ2-1
d_gene: TRBD1
v_gene: TRBV23-1
abundance: .
CDR3nt: TGCGCCAGCAGTCAATATCCCGGACAGGGGGCGCGAAATGAGCAGTTCTTC
CDR3aa: CASSQYPGQGARNEQFF

j_gene: TRBJ2-5
d_gene: TRBD1
v_gene: TRBV7-6
abundance: .
CDR3nt: TGTGCCAGCAGCCCAGGGACAGCGGAAGTCCGTGAGACCCAGTACTTC
CDR3aa: CASSPGTAEVRETQYF

j_gene: TRBJ2-1
d_gene: TRBD1
v_gene: TRBV4-3
abundance: .
CDR3nt: TGCGCCAGCAGCCAAGATCGGGACAGGGCATTCAATGAGCAGTTCTTC
CDR3aa: CASSQDRDRAFNEQFF

j_gene: TRBJ2-1
d_gene: TRBD1
v_gene: TRBV7-3
abundance: .
CDR3nt: TGTGCCAGCAGCTTAACCGGGACAGGGAACTACAATGAGCAGTTCTTC
CDR3aa: CASSLTGTGNYNEQFF

j_gene: TRBJ2-1
d_gene: .
v_gene: TRBV29-1
abundance: .
CDR3nt: TGCAGCGCCCCACAGCTCCGCCACGATCCCAATGAGCAGTTCTTC
CDR3aa: CSAPQLRHDPNEQFF

j_gene: TRBJ2-1
d_gene: .
v_gene: TRBV14
abundance: .
CDR3nt: TGTGCCAGCAGCCAGGGGGGACGTAATGAGCAGTTCTTC
CDR3aa: CASSQGGRNEQFF

j_gene: TRBJ2-7
d_gene: TRBD2
v_gene: TRBV10-1
abundance: .
CDR3nt: TGCGCCAGCAGTCGTAGCGGGGGCTCCTACGAGCAGTACTTC
CDR3aa: CASSRSGGSYEQYF

j_gene: TRBJ2-7
d_gene: .
v_gene: TRBV7-2
abundance: .
CDR3nt: TGTGCCAGCAGCTTCGGCGGTAATTCCTACGAGCAGTACTTC
CDR3aa: CASSFGGNSYEQYF

j_gene: TRBJ2-7
d_gene: .
v_gene: TRBV28
abundance: .
CDR3nt: TGTGCCAGCAGTCCAGGGGTGCGCGAGCAGTACTTC
CDR3aa: CASSPGVREQYF

j_gene: TRBJ2-2
d_gene: .
v_gene: TRBV28
abundance: .
CDR3nt: TGTGCCAGCAGCGAGGGTGGATACACCGGGGAGCTGTTTTTT
CDR3aa: CASSEGGYTGELFF

j_gene: TRBJ2-2
d_gene: TRBD2
v_gene: TRBV6-5
abundance: .
CDR3nt: TGTGCCAGCAGTAGAGCGGGAGCGGCCGGGGAGCTGTTTTTT
CDR3aa: CASSRAGAAGELFF

j_gene: TRBJ2-7
d_gene: TRBD2
v_gene: TRBV5-1
abundance: .
CDR3nt: TGCGCCAGTCCTATTCCCGAGCGGGAGTGTTCCTACGAGCAGTACTTC
CDR3aa: CASPIPERECSYEQYF